This T cell receptor (beta chain) originates from a study of CD8+CD57+ T cells in acquired aplastic anemia. Whole-study context: An average of roughly 3 ug of DNA was obtained from sorted CD4+ and CD8+ cells.

Findings and limits, study-wide: Patients and controls shared 25 to 35 CD8+ CDR3 sequences, highly expressed in patients. Significant differences in CD8+ Simpson's diversity were not observed between patients and controls.

TCR beta VDJ combinations and CDR3 sequences were profiled from genomic DNA. One entry per CDR3 protein, called by TCRdb with MiXCR from the reads. The table includes 150,000 to 200,000 distinct CDR3 sequences, around 65% detected once. Concerning this clonotype: Its specificity is not known.

V shed 3 bases and J shed 2 bases, with 2 bases lying between them. The CDR3 sequence is 11 residues long. Germline V gives CDR1 SGHRS, CDR2 YFSETQ. The clonotype comes from a human donor with severe aplastic anemia or a healthy control (not recorded which). Sequencing was done on a sample of sorted CD4+, CD8+, or CD8+CD57+ T cells (not recorded which) from PBMCs. V gene TRBV5-1 combines with J gene TRBJ2-5; D gene uncertain. The CDR3 protein is CASSYQETQYF. The CDR3 DNA reads as TGCGCCAGCAGCTATCAAGAGACCCAGTACTTC.